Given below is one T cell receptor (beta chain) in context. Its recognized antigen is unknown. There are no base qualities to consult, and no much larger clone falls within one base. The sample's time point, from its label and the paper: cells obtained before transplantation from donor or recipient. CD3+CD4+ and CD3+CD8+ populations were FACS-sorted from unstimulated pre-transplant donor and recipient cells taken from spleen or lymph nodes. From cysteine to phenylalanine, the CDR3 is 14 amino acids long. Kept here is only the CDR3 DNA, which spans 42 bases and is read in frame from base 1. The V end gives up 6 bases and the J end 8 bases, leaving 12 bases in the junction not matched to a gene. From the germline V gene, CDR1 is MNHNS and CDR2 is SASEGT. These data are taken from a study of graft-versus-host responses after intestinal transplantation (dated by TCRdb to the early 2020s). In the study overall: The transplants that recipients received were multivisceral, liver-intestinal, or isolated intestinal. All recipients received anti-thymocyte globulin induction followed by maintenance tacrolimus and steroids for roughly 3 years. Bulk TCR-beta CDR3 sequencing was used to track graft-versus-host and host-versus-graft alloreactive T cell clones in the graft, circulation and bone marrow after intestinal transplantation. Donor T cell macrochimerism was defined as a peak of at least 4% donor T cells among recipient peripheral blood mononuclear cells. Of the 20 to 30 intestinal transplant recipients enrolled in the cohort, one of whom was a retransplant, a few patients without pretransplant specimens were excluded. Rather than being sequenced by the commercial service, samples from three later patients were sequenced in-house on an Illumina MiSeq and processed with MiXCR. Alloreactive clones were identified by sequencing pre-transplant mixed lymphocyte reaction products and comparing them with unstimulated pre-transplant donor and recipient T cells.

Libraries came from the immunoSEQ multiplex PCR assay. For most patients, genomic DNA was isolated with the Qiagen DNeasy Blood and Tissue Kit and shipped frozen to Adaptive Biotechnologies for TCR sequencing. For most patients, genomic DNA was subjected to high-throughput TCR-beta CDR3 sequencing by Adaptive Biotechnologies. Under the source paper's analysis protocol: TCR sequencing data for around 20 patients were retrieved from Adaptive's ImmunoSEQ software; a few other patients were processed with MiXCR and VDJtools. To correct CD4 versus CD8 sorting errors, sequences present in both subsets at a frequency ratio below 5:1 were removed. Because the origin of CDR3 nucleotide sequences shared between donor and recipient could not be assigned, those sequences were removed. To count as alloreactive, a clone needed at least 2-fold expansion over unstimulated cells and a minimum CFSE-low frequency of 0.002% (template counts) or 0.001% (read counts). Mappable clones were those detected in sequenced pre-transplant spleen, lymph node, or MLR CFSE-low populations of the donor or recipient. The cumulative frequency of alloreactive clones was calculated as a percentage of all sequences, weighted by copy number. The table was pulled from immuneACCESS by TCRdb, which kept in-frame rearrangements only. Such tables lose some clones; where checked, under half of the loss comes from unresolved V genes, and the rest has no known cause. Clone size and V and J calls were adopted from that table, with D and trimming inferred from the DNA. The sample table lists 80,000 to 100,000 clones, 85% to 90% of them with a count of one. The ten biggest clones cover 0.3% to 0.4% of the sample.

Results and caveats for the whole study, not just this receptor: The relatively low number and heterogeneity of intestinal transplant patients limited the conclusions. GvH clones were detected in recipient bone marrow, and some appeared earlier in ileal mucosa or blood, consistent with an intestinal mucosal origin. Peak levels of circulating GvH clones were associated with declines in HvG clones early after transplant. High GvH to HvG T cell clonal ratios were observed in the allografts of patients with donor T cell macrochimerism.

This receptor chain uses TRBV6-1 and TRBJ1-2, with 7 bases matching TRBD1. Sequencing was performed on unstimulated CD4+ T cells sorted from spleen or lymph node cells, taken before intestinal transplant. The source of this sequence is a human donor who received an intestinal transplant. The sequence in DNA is TGTGCCAGCAGAATAATGACAGGGTCGGGGGGCTACACCTTC. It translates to CASRIMTGSGGYTF.